This T cell receptor beta chain is drawn from a study of cytomegalovirus exposure and HLA in healthy donors. General observations from the study: The study found most TCR sequences rare, yet found some public TCRs in many donors.

The data were produced by immunoSEQ multiplex PCR, yet TCRdb's version contains in-frame clones alone and is incomplete. The sample yields over 200,000 clones, around 78% seen once. On this clone itself: Its antigen is not known.

CDR1 SGDLS and CDR2 YYNGEE come from the germline V gene. V was clipped by 3 bases and J by 5 bases, with 14 bases between them. The CDR3 loop spans 14 amino acids. The J gene is TRBJ2-5, the V gene TRBV9; D might be TRBD1 (6 bases). Material for sequencing was PBMCs. The clonotype was recovered from a woman younger than 35 in good health and CMV-seronegative. The CDR3 here is CASSEGVWDETQYF. In nucleotides, the CDR3 is TGTGCCAGCAGCGAGGGGGTTTGGGACGAGACCCAGTACTTC.